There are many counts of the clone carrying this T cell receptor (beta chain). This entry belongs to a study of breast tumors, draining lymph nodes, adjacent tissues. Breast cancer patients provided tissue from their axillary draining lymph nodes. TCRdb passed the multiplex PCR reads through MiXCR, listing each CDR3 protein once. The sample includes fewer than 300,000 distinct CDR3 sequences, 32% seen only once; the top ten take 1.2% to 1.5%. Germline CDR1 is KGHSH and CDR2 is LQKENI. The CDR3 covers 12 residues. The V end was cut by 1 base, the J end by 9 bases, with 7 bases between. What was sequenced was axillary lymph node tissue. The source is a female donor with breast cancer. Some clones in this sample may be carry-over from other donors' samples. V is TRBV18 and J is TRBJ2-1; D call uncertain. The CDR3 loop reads CASSPQGREQFF. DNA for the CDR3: TGTGCCAGCTCACCACAGGGTCGTGAGCAGTTCTTC.